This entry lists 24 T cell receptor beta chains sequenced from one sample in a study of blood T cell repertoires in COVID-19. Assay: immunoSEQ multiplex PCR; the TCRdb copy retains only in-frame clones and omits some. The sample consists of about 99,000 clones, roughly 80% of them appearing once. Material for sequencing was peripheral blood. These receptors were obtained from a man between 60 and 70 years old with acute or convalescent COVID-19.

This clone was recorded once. In DNA form, the CDR3 reads TGTGCCAGCAGTGAAGCACAGGAGCAGACTGAAGCTTTCTTT. Its translation: CASSEAQEQTEAFF. The chain joins TRBV6-1 to TRBJ1-1; a possible D gene is TRBD1 (5 bases). V gave up 0 bases and J gave up 5 bases, with 10 bases separating them. In germline, CDR1 is MNHNS, CDR2 SASEGT. The CDR3 runs 14 residues.

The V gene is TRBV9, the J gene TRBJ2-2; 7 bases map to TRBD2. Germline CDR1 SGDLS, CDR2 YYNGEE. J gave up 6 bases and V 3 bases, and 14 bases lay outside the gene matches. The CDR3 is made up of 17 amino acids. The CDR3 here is CASSGPLRTSRSGELFF. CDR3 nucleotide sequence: TGTGCCAGCAGCGGCCCCCTTAGGACTAGTCGGTCCGGGGAGCTGTTTTTT.

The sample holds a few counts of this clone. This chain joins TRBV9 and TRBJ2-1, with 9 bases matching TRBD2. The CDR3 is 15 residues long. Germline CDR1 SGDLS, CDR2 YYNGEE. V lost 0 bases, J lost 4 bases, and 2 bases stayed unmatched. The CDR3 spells CASSVGLAGYNEQFF. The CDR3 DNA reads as TGTGCCAGCAGCGTAGGCCTAGCGGGGTACAATGAGCAGTTCTTC.

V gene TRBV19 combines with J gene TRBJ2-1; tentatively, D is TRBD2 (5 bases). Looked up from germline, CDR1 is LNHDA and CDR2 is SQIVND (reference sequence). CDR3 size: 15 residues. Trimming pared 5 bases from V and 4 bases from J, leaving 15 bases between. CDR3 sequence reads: CASSARDHFYNEQFF. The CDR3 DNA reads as TGTGCCAGTAGTGCCCGGGATCATTTTTACAATGAGCAGTTCTTC.

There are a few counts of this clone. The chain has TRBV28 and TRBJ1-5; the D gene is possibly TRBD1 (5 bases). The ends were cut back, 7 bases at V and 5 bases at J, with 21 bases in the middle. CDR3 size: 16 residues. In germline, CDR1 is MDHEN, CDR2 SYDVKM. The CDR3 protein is CASTDGGGKPHQPQHF. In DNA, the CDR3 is TGTGCCAGCACCGATGGCGGGGGGAAGCCCCATCAGCCCCAGCATTTT.

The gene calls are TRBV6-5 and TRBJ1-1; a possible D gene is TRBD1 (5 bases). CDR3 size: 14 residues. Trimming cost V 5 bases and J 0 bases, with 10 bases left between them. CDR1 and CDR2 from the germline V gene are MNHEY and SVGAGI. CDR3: CASSPQTVNTEAFF. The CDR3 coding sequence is TGTGCCAGCAGTCCCCAGACAGTGAACACTGAAGCTTTCTTT.

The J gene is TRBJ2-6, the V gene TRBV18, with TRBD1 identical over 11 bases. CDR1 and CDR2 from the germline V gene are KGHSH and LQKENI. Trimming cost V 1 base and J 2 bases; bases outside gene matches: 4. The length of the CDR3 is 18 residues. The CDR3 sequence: CASSPLGQGATGANVLTF. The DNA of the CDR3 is TGTGCCAGCTCACCACTAGGACAGGGGGCTACTGGGGCCAACGTCCTGACTTTC. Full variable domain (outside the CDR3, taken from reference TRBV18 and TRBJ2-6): NAGVMQNPRHLVRRRGQEARLRCSPMKGHSHVYWYRQLPEEGLKFMVYLQKENIIDESGMPKERFSAEFPKEGPSILRIQQVVRGDSAAYFCASSPLGQGATGANVLTFGAGSRLTVL.

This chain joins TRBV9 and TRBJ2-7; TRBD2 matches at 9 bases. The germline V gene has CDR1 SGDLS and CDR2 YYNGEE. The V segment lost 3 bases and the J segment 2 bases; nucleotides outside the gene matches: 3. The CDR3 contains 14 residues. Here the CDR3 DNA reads TGTGCCAGCAGCGCTAGCGGGACTACCTACGAGCAGTACTTC. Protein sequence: CASSASGTTYEQYF. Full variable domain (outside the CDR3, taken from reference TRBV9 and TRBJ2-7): DSGVTQTPKHLITATGQRVTLRCSPRSGDLSVYWYQQSLDQGLQFLIQYYNGEERAKGNILERFSAQQFPDLHSELNLSSLELGDSALYFCASSASGTTYEQYFGPGTRLTVT.

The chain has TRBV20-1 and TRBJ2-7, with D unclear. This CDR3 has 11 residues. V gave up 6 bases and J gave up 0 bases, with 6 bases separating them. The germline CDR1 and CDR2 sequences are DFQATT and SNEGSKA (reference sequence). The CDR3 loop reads CSAPVSYEQYF. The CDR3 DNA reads TGCAGTGCCCCTGTCTCCTACGAGCAGTACTTC.

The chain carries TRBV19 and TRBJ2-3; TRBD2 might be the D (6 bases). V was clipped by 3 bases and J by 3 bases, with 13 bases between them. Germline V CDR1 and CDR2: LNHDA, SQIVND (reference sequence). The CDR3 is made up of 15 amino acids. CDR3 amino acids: CASSIAAGRTDTQYF. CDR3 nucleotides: TGTGCCAGTAGTATTGCAGCGGGTAGAACAGATACGCAGTATTTT.

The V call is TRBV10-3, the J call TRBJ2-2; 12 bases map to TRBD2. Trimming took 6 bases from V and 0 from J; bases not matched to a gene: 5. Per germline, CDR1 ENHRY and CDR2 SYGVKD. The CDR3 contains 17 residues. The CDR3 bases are TGTGCCATCAGGACTAGCGGGGGAGTCGCGAACACCGGGGAGCTGTTTTTT. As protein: CAIRTSGGVANTGELFF.

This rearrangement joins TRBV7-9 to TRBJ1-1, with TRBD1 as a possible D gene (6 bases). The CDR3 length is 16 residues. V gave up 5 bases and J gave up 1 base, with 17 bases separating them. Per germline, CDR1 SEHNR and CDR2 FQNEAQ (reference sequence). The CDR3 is CASSGVNRARNTEAFF. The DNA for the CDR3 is TGTGCCAGCAGCGGGGTTAACAGGGCGAGGAACACTGAAGCTTTCTTT.

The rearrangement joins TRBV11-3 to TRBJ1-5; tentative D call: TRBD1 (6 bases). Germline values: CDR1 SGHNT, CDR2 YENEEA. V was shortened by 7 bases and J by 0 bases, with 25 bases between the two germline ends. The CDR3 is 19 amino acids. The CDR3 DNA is TGTGCCAGCACCATTAGTCTGTGGACAGAAGGTTATAGCAATCAGCCCCAGCATTTT. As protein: CASTISLWTEGYSNQPQHF.

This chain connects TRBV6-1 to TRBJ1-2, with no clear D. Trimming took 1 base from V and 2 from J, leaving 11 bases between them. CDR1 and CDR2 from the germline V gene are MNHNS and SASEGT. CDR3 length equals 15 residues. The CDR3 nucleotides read TGTGCCAGCAGTGAAGTGGGGAGGGAAAACTATGGCTACACCTTC. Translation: CASSEVGRENYGYTF.

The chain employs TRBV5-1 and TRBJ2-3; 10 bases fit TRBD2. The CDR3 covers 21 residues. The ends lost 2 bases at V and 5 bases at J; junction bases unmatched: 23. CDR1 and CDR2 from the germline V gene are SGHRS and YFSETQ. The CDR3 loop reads CASSLRGPSGRAGGRGDTQYF. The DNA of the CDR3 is TGCGCCAGCAGCTTAAGAGGTCCGAGCGGGAGGGCCGGGGGCAGGGGAGATACGCAGTATTTT.

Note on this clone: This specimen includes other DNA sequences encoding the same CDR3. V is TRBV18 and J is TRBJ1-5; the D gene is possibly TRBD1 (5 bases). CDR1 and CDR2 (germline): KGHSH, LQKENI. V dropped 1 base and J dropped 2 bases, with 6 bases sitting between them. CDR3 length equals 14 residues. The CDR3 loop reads CASSPQGRNQPQHF. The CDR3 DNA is TGTGCCAGCTCACCACAGGGGCGCAATCAGCCCCAGCATTTT.

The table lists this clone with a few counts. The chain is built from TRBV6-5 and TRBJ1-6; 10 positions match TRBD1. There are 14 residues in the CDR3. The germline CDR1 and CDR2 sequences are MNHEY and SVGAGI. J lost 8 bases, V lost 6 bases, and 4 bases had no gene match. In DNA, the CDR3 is TGTGCCAGCAGGCCGGGACAGGGGTATTCACCCCTCCACTTT. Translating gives CASRPGQGYSPLHF.

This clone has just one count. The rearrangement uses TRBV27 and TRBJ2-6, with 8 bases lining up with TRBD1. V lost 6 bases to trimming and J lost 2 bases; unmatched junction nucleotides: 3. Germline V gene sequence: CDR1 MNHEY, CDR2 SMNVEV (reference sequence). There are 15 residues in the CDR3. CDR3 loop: CASRSGGAGANVLTF. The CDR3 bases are TGTGCCAGCAGATCAGGGGGCGCTGGGGCCAACGTCCTGACTTTC.

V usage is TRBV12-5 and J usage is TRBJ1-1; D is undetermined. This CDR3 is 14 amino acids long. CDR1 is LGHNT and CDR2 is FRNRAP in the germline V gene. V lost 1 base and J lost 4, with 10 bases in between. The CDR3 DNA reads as TGTGCTAGTGGTTTGGGACTGTTGGGCACTGAAGCTTTCTTT. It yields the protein CASGLGLLGTEAFF.

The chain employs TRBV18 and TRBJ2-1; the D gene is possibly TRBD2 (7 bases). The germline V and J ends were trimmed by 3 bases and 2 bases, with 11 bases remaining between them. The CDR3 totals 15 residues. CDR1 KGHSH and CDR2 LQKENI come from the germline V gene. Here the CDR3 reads CASSPAGAAYNEQFF. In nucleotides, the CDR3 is TGTGCCAGCTCACCGGCGGGGGCAGCCTACAATGAGCAGTTCTTC.

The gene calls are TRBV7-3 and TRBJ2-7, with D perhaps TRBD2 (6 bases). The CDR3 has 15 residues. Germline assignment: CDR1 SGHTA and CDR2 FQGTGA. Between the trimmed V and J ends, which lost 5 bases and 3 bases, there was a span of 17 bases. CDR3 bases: TGTGCCAGCAGCCCCCACTCCGGGACTTACTACGAGCAGTACTTC. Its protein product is CASSPHSGTYYEQYF. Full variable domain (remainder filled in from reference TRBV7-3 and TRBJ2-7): GAGVSQTPSNKVTEKGKYVELRCDPISGHTALYWYRQSLGQGPEFLIYFQGTGAADDSGLPNDRFFAVRPEGSVSTLKIQRTERGDSAVYLCASSPHSGTYYEQYFGPGTRLTVT.

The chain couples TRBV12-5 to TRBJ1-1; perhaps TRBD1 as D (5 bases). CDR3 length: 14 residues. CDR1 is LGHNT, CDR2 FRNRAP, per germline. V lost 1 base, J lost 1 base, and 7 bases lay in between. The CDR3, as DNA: TGTGCTAGTGGTTTGGGGACACCGAACACTGAAGCTTTCTTT. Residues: CASGLGTPNTEAFF.

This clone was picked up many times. The CDR3 nucleotides read TGTGCCAGCTCACCGAGACAGACATGGGACACTGAAGCTTTCTTT. Its protein product is CASSPRQTWDTEAFF. The genes are TRBV18 and TRBJ1-1, with D maybe TRBD1 (5 bases). CDR1 and CDR2 from the germline V gene are KGHSH and LQKENI. The germline V and J ends were trimmed by 3 bases and 3 bases, with 14 bases remaining between them. This CDR3 contains 15 residues.

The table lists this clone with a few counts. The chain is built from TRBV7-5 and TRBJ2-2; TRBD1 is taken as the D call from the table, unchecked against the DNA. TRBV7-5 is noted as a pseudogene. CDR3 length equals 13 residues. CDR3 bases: TGTGCCAGAAGCTCCAATGTCCCCGGGGAGCTGTTTTTT. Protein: CARSSNVPGELFF.